These 27 T cell receptor beta chains were all obtained from the same sample, sequenced in a study of regulatory and conventional T cells in RAG deficiency. Regulatory T cells were sorted from blood as CD4+ CD25-high CD127-low cells. Profiling relied on immunoSEQ multiplex PCR, and the TCRdb table lists in-frame clones only, not all of them. The data show tens of thousands of clones, 90% to 95% seen once. The sample was also linked to a second study, of regulatory T cells. That work adds: Amplification used 52 TRBV primers and 13 TRBJ primers.

Sequencing was performed on Tregs sorted from blood. The origin of the receptors is a human donor in good health.

The V call is TRBV30, the J call TRBJ1-1; possible D gene TRBD1, 5 bases. This CDR3 region has 11 residues. V lost 3 bases and J lost 11, with 13 bases in between. Germline lookup yields CDR1 GTSNPN and CDR2 SVGIG (reference sequence). This CDR3 is CAWSWLGAAFF. Here the CDR3 DNA reads TGTGCCTGGAGCTGGTTAGGGGCGGCTTTCTTT.

The V call is TRBV9, the J call TRBJ2-7; TRBD2 aligns across 7 bases. The germline V gene encodes CDR1 SGDLS and CDR2 YYNGEE. This CDR3 spans 15 amino acids. Trimming removed 3 bases from V and 4 bases from J; junction bases left unmatched: 10. The CDR3 coding sequence is TGTGCCAGCAGCGCAACCCCGGGGGGTATTTACGAGCAGTACTTC. This translates into CASSATPGGIYEQYF.

The V call is TRBV7-2, the J call TRBJ2-2, with a possible D match to TRBD1 (7 bases). V lost 2 bases, J lost 6 bases, and 10 bases lay in between. The CDR3 contains 14 residues. Germline CDR1 is SGHTA and CDR2 is FQGNSA. DNA for the CDR3: TGTGCCAGCAGCTTACAGGGGGAGGCCGGGGAGCTGTTTTTT. It is translated as CASSLQGEAGELFF.

The chain employs TRBV27 and TRBJ1-1; TRBD1 might be the D (6 bases). Per the germline V gene, CDR1 is MNHEY and CDR2 is SMNVEV (reference sequence). The CDR3 totals 16 residues. The V end lost 1 base, the J end lost 4 bases, and 16 bases lay between the germline ends. CDR3 sequence (DNA): TGTGCCAGCAGTTTATACGTTCCGACGGGGGCCACTGAAGCTTTCTTT. Encoded protein: CASSLYVPTGATEAFF.

V and J are TRBV2 and TRBJ1-1; D is uncertain. The CDR3 is made up of 11 amino acids. V lost 8 bases and J lost 3, with 7 bases in between. In germline, CDR1 is SNHLY, CDR2 FYNNEI. The CDR3 region is CASSGYTEAFF. CDR3 in DNA: TGTGCCAGCTCTGGGTACACTGAAGCTTTCTTT. Full variable domain (remainder filled in from reference TRBV2 and TRBJ1-1): EPEVTQTPSHQVTQMGQEVILRCVPISNHLYFYWYRQILGQKVEFLVSFYNNEISEKSEIFDDQFSVERPDGSNFTLKIRSTKLEDSAMYFCASSGYTEAFFGQGTRLTVV.

This chain links TRBV25-1 with TRBJ2-7, with unresolved D. Germline V gives CDR1 MGHDK, CDR2 SYGVNS. Trimming left V 5 bases short and J 7 bases short, with 6 bases between. The CDR3 spans 10 residues. The CDR3 is CASSSFEQYF. In DNA form, the CDR3 reads TGTGCCAGCAGTTCTTTTGAGCAGTACTTC.

V gene TRBV10-2 combines with J gene TRBJ1-5; 7 bases fit TRBD1. Germline CDR1 reads WSHSY; CDR2 reads SAAADI. With 6 bases clipped from V and 6 bases from J, the junction kept 5 bases outside the gene matches. This CDR3 is 13 amino acids long. CDR3 protein: CASRQGLSQPQHF. The CDR3, as DNA: TGCGCCAGCAGACAGGGGTTAAGTCAGCCCCAGCATTTT.

The chain uses TRBV5-1 and TRBJ1-1, with D possibly matching TRBD1 (5 bases). The germline gives CDR1 SGHRS, CDR2 YFSETQ. CDR3 length: 13 amino acids. V lost 2 bases and J 1 base, leaving 6 bases between the germline ends. As DNA, the CDR3 is TGCGCCAGCAGCTTACAGGCGAACACTGAAGCTTTCTTT. It specifies CASSLQANTEAFF.

The chain is built from TRBV6-5 and TRBJ1-1; D not certain. Germline assignment: CDR1 MNHEY and CDR2 SVGAGI. The germline V and J ends were trimmed by 2 bases and 5 bases, with 6 bases remaining between them. The CDR3 spans 12 residues. DNA for the CDR3: TGTGCCAGCAGTTACGGGAGGACTGAAGCTTTCTTT. It specifies CASSYGRTEAFF.

The chain couples TRBV7-2 to TRBJ2-3, with unresolved D. There are 11 residues in the CDR3. Trimming took off 8 bases at V and 0 bases at J, with 3 bases between the two ends. CDR1 and CDR2 from the germline V gene are SGHTA and FQGNSA. The CDR3 DNA is TGTGCCAGCCGGAGCACAGATACGCAGTATTTT. It codes for CASRSTDTQYF. The full variable domain, with the rest looked up from reference TRBV7-2 and TRBJ2-3, is GAGVSQSPSNKVTEKGKDVELRCDPISGHTALYWYRQSLGQGLEFLIYFQGNSAPDKSGLPSDRFSAERTGGSVSTLTIQRTQQEDSAVYLCASRSTDTQYFGPGTRLTVL.

This clone was recorded only once. The gene calls are TRBV28 and TRBJ2-7; 9 bases map to TRBD1. Germline CDR1 reads MDHEN; CDR2 reads SYDVKM. Trimming removed 7 bases from V and 7 bases from J; junction bases left unmatched: 14. This CDR3 spans 15 amino acids. The CDR3 DNA reads as TGTGCCAGCAATACGCCGGGACAGGGCTCGTGGGAGCAGTACTTC. This codes for CASNTPGQGSWEQYF.

V and J are TRBV6-6 and TRBJ2-7; the D is unclear. Trimming removed 6 bases from V and 4 bases from J, with 7 bases in between. Germline V gene data show CDR1 as MNHNY and CDR2 as SVGAGI (reference sequence). The length of the CDR3 is 11 residues. The CDR3 DNA reads TGTGCCAGCAGCTTGATATACGAGCAGTACTTC. This gives the protein CASSLIYEQYF.

This clone appeared once. The chain is built from TRBV28 and TRBJ1-5; D call uncertain. Trimming left V 5 bases short and J 6 bases short, with 14 bases between. This CDR3 region has 14 residues. Per germline, CDR1 MDHEN and CDR2 SYDVKM. The CDR3 loop reads CASSRQRALQPQHF. The CDR3 DNA sequence: TGTGCCAGCAGTAGACAAAGGGCGCTTCAGCCCCAGCATTTT.

This sequence joins TRBV7-8 and TRBJ2-6; D remains unclear. Germline CDR1 is SGHVS and CDR2 is FQNEAQ. With 5 bases removed from V and 0 bases from J, the gap between germline ends came to 17 bases. The CDR3 covers 18 residues. CDR3 coding DNA: TGTGCCAGCAGCCCCCCCTTGAGGATACACTCTGGGGCCAACGTCCTGACTTTC. It yields the protein CASSPPLRIHSGANVLTF.

This clone was observed once. This rearrangement joins TRBV11-2 to TRBJ2-7; D remains unclear. V dropped 4 bases and J dropped 2 bases, with 15 bases sitting between them. There are 15 residues in the CDR3. Germline V gene sequence: CDR1 SGHAT, CDR2 FQNNGV. The CDR3 DNA reads TGTGCCAGCAGCTCGTCGCGAGTAGAGGCCTACGAGCAGTACTTC. Its translation is CASSSSRVEAYEQYF.

V is TRBV19 and J is TRBJ1-1, with TRBD1 matching over 7 bases. The CDR3 has 16 amino acids. J lost 4 bases, V lost 6 bases, and 14 bases had no gene match. Germline CDR1 reads LNHDA; CDR2 reads SQIVND (reference sequence). CDR3 nucleotide sequence: TGTGCCAGTAGCAGGAGCTACTACAGGGGTCCCACTGAAGCTTTCTTT. As protein: CASSRSYYRGPTEAFF.

The J gene is TRBJ2-5, the V gene TRBV5-1; the D gene is possibly TRBD1 (5 bases). This CDR3 spans 15 amino acids. Germline CDR1 reads SGHRS; CDR2 reads YFSETQ. Trimming cost V 3 bases and J 7 bases, with 19 bases left between them. The CDR3 loop reads CASSSNGHPQGTQYF. The CDR3 DNA follows: TGCGCCAGCAGCTCGAACGGACACCCGCAGGGGACCCAGTACTTC.

The chain links TRBV5-8 to TRBJ2-2, with 10 bases aligning to TRBD1. J was trimmed by 4 bases and V by 4 bases; bases with no gene match: 4. The CDR3 runs 15 residues. The germline CDR1 and CDR2 sequences are SGHTS and YDEGEE. CDR3 DNA: TGTGCCAGCAGCAGGGGACAGGGGCCCACCGGGGAGCTGTTTTTT. The encoded protein is CASSRGQGPTGELFF.

The rearrangement links TRBV5-1 to TRBJ2-2; the D is unclear. Germline-derived CDR1 and CDR2 are SGHRS and YFSETQ. The CDR3 runs to 11 residues. Trimming cost V 4 bases and J 8 bases, with 6 bases left between them. The DNA for the CDR3 is TGCGCCAGCAGCGAATTGGGGGAGCTGTTTTTT. Residues: CASSELGELFF.

This clone was seen a single time. V is TRBV4-2 and J is TRBJ1-4; TRBD1 agrees at 8 bases. Trimming cost V 4 bases and J 4 bases; bases outside gene matches: 2. Per the germline V gene, CDR1 is LGHNA and CDR2 is YNFKEQ. The CDR3 has 14 residues. The chain's CDR3 is CASSPTGGNEKLFF. CDR3 sequence (DNA): TGTGCCAGCAGCCCAACAGGGGGTAATGAAAAACTGTTTTTT.

The chain combines TRBV7-2 with TRBJ2-2, with 9 bases that match TRBD1. From germline, CDR1 is SGHTA and CDR2 FQGNSA. V lost 5 bases to trimming and J lost 3 bases; unmatched junction nucleotides: 10. The CDR3 is made up of 17 amino acids. CDR3 region: CASSGYTGGRYTGELFF. In nucleotides, the CDR3 is TGTGCCAGCAGCGGATATACAGGGGGCCGGTACACCGGGGAGCTGTTTTTT.

The genes are TRBV11-2 and TRBJ2-1, with 8 positions matching TRBD1. The CDR3 spans 15 residues. Germline trimming cut 5 bases from V and 5 bases from J; bases unmatched to any gene: 8. Germline CDR1 reads SGHAT; CDR2 reads FQNNGV. The CDR3 nucleotides read TGTGCCAGCAGCCAGGGGACAGGAGTCCACAATGAGCAGTTCTTC. Translating gives CASSQGTGVHNEQFF.

The CDR3 nucleotides read TGTGCCAGTAGTATGTTGGGGGGGAGCACTGAAGCTTTCTTT. Amino acid sequence: CASSMLGGSTEAFF. The J gene is TRBJ1-1, the V gene TRBV19, with D possibly matching TRBD1 (5 bases). The CDR3 length is 14 residues. Trimming stripped 3 bases from V and 4 bases from J, with 12 bases between. Per germline, CDR1 LNHDA and CDR2 SQIVND (reference sequence).

This sequence joins TRBV7-9 and TRBJ2-7, with 8 bases that match TRBD1. V lost 0 bases to trimming and J lost 7 bases; unmatched junction nucleotides: 17. Germline V gene sequence: CDR1 SEHNR, CDR2 FQNEAQ (reference sequence). The CDR3 sequence is 18 residues long. This CDR3 reads CASSLALGPGGASSEQYF. CDR3 bases: TGTGCCAGCAGCTTAGCGCTAGGGCCAGGGGGCGCTTCGAGTGAGCAGTACTTC.

The chain recombines TRBV4-2 with TRBJ2-1; 16 bases fit TRBD2. J was trimmed by 15 bases and V by 3 bases; bases with no gene match: 8. The CDR3 runs 15 residues. CDR1 LGHNA and CDR2 YNFKEQ come from the germline V gene. CDR3 nucleotides: TGTGCCAGCAGCCAGGGGGGACTAGCGGGGGGGCCGAGGTTCTTC. It codes for CASSQGGLAGGPRFF.

The chain joins TRBV7-3 to TRBJ1-2, with D maybe TRBD1 (5 bases). Germline CDR1 is SGHTA and CDR2 is FQGTGA. Trimming removed 5 bases at V and 4 bases at J, with 11 bases between. The CDR3 has 13 amino acids. The CDR3 loop is CASSPQGGYGYTF. For the CDR3, the DNA is TGTGCCAGCAGCCCGCAGGGAGGCTATGGCTACACCTTC.

V is TRBV6-5 and J is TRBJ1-1; D is uncertain. The CDR3 totals 13 residues. Germline V gives CDR1 MNHEY, CDR2 SVGAGI. V was shortened by 6 bases and J by 4 bases, with 12 bases between the two germline ends. CDR3 coding DNA: TGTGCCAGCAGCGAGACCGAGGGCACTGAAGCTTTCTTT. Protein product: CASSETEGTEAFF.